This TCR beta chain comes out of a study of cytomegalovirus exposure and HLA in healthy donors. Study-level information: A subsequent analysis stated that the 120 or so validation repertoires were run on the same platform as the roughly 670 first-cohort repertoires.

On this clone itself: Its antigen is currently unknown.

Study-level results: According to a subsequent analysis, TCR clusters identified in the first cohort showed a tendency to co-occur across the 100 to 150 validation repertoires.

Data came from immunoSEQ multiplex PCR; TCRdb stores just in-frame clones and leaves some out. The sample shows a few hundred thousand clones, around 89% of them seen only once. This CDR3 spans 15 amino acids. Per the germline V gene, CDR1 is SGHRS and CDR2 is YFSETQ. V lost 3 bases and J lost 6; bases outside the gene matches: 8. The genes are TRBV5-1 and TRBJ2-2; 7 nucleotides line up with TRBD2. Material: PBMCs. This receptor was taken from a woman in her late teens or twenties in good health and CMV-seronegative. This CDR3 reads CASSSTGREAGELFF. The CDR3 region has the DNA TGCGCCAGCAGCTCGACGGGGAGGGAAGCCGGGGAGCTGTTTTTT.